This T cell receptor (beta chain) was documented in a study of T cell responses to AZD1222 COVID-19 vaccine. Assay: immunoSEQ multiplex PCR; the TCRdb copy retains only in-frame clones and omits some. The table includes around 140,000 clones, 91% detected once. This CDR3 is built from 16 residues. Between the trimmed V and J ends, which lost 4 bases and 8 bases, there was a span of 21 bases. The germline gives CDR1 SGHTA, CDR2 FQGNSA. This sequence originates from an adult who received the AZD1222 COVID-19 vaccine. This material consisted of peripheral blood, taken 28 days after the second AZD1222 dose. V usage is TRBV7-2 and J usage is TRBJ2-4; D is unclear. CDR3 nucleotides: TGTGCCAGCAGCTCCCCCGACGGCTGGGTTGGGTACATTCAGTACTTC. It translates to CASSSPDGWVGYIQYF.